The clone carrying this T cell receptor (beta chain) was seen a handful of times. Its target is not known. Trimming at V came to 4 bases and at J to 6 bases, leaving 2 bases not matched to a gene. In germline, CDR1 is MNHEY, CDR2 SVGAGI. This CDR3 is 12 amino acids long. PCR used 60 Vbeta primers and 13 Jbeta primers. Repertoires were generated with immunoSEQ multiplex PCR, while TCRdb's copy carries only in-frame clones and drops some. The profile shows about 170,000 clones, roughly 79% of them singletons. The record originates from a study of cytomegalovirus exposure and HLA in healthy donors. Overall study findings and caveats: Among the most significant clusters, several appeared linked to common viral pathogens in a later analysis. Most of the CMV-associated TCR beta chains (in a later analysis) appeared to be HLA-restricted. Upon later analysis, HLA-associated TCR beta chains proved more clonally expanded than other, equally common chains. Certain sequence variants were highly shared and formed a cluster, and this cluster was likely a sequencing artifact.

The source is a middle-aged man in good health and CMV-seropositive. The specimen was PBMCs. This chain joins TRBV6-5 and TRBJ1-2; 7 bases are a match to TRBD1. DNA for the CDR3: TGTGCCAGCAGTTTTACAGGGGATGGCTACACCTTC. As protein: CASSFTGDGYTF.